This passage covers 7 T cell receptor beta chains from one sample sequenced in a study of patients and donors after allogeneic stem cell transplantation. TCRdb re-analysed the RT-PCR reads in MiXCR, keeping a single row per CDR3 protein. Of 1,500 to 2,000 distinct CDR3 sequences in the sample, around 6.7% were seen once. The sample taken for sequencing was blood, either unsorted or a sorted T cell fraction (not recorded which). These receptors were collected from a human donor who was either an allogeneic HSCT recipient or a stem cell or donor lymphocyte infusion donor (not recorded which). It is not recorded whose cells these are; they may come from a transplant donor.

This clonotype was detected a few times. The chain couples TRBV30 to TRBJ2-2, with no clear D. Germline CDR1 GTSNPN, CDR2 SVGIG (reference sequence). The V end was cut by 0 bases, the J end by 4 bases, with 3 bases between. The CDR3 has 12 residues. The CDR3 here is CAWSVSTGELFF. The CDR3 DNA follows: TGTGCCTGGAGTGTTAGCACCGGGGAGCTGTTTTTT.

This clonotype is labeled large (0.1 to 1%). The chain employs TRBV12-3 or TRBV12-4 and TRBJ1-1; D ambiguous. The CDR3 totals 15 residues. Deletions cut 4 bases from V and 1 base from J, with 13 bases between. CDR3 bases: TGTGCCAGCAGTTCACCTCAGACGGGGAACACTGAAGCTTTCTTT. Its translation is CASSSPQTGNTEAFF.

A few counts support this clonotype. The chain has TRBV12-3 or TRBV12-4 and TRBJ1-2; tentative D call: TRBD1 (5 bases). V lost 5 bases and J 6 bases, leaving 13 bases between the germline ends. This CDR3 has 13 amino acids. The CDR3 reads CASSPREGDGYTF. CDR3 coding DNA: TGTGCCAGCAGTCCCAGGGAAGGGGATGGCTACACCTTC.

The chain couples TRBV20-1 to TRBJ2-5, with TRBD1 matching over 7 bases. The CDR3 spans 16 residues. Germline V gene sequence: CDR1 DFQATT, CDR2 SNEGSKA (reference sequence). V lost 1 base to trimming and J lost 5 bases; unmatched junction nucleotides: 13. As DNA, the CDR3 is TGCAGTGCTAGAGCTTCCGACAGGGTACGGAGGGAGACCCAGTACTTC. Its protein is CSARASDRVRRETQYF.

This clonotype appeared a few times. The V and J genes are TRBV6-2 or TRBV6-3 and TRBJ2-1, with TRBD2 as a possible D gene (5 bases). The CDR3 contains 15 residues. Germline V gives CDR1 MNHEY, CDR2 SVGEGT. The V end was cut by 6 bases, the J end by 2 bases, with 14 bases between. The CDR3 reads CASSRTVGTYNEQFF. The CDR3 DNA sequence: TGTGCCAGCAGCCGTACCGTCGGGACCTACAATGAGCAGTTCTTC.

By sample share, this clonotype is large. The V and J genes are TRBV20-1 and TRBJ2-2; D remains ambiguous. The germline gives CDR1 DFQATT, CDR2 SNEGSKA (reference sequence). This CDR3 region has 14 residues. The V gene lost 5 bases and the J gene lost 0 bases, with 10 bases spanning the gap. The CDR3: CSAHRRANTGELFF. CDR3 in DNA: TGCAGTGCTCATCGTCGGGCGAACACCGGGGAGCTGTTTTTT.

This sequence joins TRBV6-5 and TRBJ2-1, with TRBD2 matching 14 bases. This CDR3 has 15 amino acids. V lost 6 bases and J lost 4; bases outside the gene matches: 2. Per the germline V gene, CDR1 is MNHEY and CDR2 is SVGAGI. Here the CDR3 DNA reads TGTGCCAGCAGCAGGACTAGCGGGAGGTACAATGAGCAGTTCTTC. It translates to CASSRTSGRYNEQFF.